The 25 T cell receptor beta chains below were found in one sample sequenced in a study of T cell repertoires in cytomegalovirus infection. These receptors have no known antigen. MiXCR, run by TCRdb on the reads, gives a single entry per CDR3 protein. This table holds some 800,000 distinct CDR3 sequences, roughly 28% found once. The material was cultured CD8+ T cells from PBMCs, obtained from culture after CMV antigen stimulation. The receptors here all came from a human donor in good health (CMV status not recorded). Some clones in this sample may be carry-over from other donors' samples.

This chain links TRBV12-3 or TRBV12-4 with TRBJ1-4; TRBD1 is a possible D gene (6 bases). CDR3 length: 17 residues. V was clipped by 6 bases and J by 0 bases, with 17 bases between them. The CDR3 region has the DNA TGTGCCAGCAGCCCGGACAGATTCTCTGCAACTAATGAAAAACTGTTTTTT. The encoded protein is CASSPDRFSATNEKLFF.

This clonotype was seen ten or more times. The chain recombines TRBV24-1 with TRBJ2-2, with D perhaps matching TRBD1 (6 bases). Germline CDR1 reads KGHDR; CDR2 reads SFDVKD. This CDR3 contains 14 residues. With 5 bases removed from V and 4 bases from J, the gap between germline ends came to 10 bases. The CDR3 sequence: CATSVGAFTGELFF. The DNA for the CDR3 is TGTGCCACCAGTGTGGGGGCATTCACCGGGGAGCTGTTTTTT.

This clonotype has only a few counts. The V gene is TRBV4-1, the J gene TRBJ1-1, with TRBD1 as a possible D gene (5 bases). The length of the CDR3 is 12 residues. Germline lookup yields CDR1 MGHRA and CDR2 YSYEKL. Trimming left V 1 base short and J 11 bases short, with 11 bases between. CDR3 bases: TGCGCCAGCAGCCAAGGGGGAGGGGTGGCTTTCTTT. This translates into CASSQGGGVAFF.

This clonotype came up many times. CDR3 DNA: TGTGCCAGCAGCCCAACCGCGGCACCCTACGAGCAGTACTTC. It specifies CASSPTAAPYEQYF. The chain carries TRBV7-6 and TRBJ2-7; no firm D call. Looked up from germline, CDR1 is SGHVS and CDR2 is FNYEAQ. The CDR3 spans 14 residues. Trimming removed 5 bases at V and 2 bases at J, with 13 bases between. Full variable domain (missing parts from reference TRBV7-6 and TRBJ2-7): GAGVSQSPRYKVTKRGQDVALRCDPISGHVSLYWYRQALGQGPEFLTYFNYEAQQDKSGLPNDRFSAERPEGSISTLTIQRTEQRDSAMYRCASSPTAAPYEQYFGPGTRLTVT.

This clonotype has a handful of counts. CDR3 in DNA: TGTGCCACCAGCAGAGATGGCGGGGCGGTAGGAGCTTTCTTT. Residues: CATSRDGGAVGAFF. This sequence joins TRBV15 and TRBJ1-1; D may be TRBD1 (5 bases). Germline CDR1 reads LNHNV; CDR2 reads YYDKDF (reference sequence). Trimming cost V 0 bases and J 10 bases, with 15 bases left between them. This CDR3 is 14 amino acids long.

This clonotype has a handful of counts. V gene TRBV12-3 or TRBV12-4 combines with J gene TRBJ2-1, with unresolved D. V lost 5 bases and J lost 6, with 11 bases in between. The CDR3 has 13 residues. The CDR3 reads CASSTWTGNEQFF. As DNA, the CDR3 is TGTGCCAGCAGTACCTGGACGGGCAATGAGCAGTTCTTC.

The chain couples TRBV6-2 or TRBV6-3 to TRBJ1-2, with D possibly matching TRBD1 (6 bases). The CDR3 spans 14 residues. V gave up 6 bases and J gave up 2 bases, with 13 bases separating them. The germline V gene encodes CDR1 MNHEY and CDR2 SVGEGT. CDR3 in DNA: TGTGCCAGCAGATCGACAGGACTAAACTATGGCTACACCTTC. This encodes CASRSTGLNYGYTF.

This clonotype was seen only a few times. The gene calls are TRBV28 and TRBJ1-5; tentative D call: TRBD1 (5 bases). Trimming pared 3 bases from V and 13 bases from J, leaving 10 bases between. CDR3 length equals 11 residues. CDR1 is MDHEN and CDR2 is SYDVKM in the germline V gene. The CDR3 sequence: CASSFLGEQHF. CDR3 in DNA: TGTGCCAGCAGTTTTTTGGGGGAGCAGCATTTT.

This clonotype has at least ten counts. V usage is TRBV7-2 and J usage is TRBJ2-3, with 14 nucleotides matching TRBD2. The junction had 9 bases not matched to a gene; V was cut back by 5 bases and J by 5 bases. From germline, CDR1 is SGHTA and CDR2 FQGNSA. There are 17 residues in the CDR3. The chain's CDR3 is CASSGLAGGPGKDTQYF. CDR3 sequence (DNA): TGTGCCAGCAGCGGACTAGCGGGGGGTCCGGGGAAAGATACGCAGTATTTT.

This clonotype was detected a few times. In nucleotides, the CDR3 is TGCAGCGTTGTAACAGGGGGCGCGGATCAGCCCCAGCATTTT. This encodes CSVVTGGADQPQHF. The rearrangement joins TRBV29-1 to TRBJ1-5; TRBD1 matches 9 bases. The V gene end was trimmed by 4 bases and the J gene end by 5 bases; junction bases not matched to a gene: 6. This CDR3 has 14 amino acids. In germline, CDR1 is SQVTM, CDR2 ANQGSEA.

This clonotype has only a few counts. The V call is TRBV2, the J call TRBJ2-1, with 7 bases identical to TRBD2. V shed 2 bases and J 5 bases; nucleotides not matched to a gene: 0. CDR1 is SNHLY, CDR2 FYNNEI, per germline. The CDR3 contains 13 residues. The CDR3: CASSERGDNEQFF. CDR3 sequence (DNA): TGTGCCAGCAGTGAACGGGGGGACAATGAGCAGTTCTTC.

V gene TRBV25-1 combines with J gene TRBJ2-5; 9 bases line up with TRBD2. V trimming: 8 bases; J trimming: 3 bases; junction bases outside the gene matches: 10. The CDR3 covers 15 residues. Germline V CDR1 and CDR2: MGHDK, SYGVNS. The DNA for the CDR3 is TGTGCCAGCCGGGAGAGGCGGGAGGGGGAAGAGACCCAGTACTTC. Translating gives CASRERREGEETQYF.

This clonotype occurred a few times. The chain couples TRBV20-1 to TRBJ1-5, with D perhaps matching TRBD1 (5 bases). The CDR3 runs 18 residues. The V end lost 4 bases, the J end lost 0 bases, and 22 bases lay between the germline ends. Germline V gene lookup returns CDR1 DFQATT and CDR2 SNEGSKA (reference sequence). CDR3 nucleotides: TGCAGTGCTACACCGGGACCAGGGCCGCGGAATAGCAATCAGCCCCAGCATTTT. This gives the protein CSATPGPGPRNSNQPQHF.

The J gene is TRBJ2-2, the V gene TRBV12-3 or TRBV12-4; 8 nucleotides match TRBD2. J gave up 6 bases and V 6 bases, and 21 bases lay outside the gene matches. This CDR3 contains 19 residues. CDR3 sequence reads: CASSSSPAGASLNAGELFF. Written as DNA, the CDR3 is TGTGCCAGCAGCTCTTCACCAGCGGGGGCCTCCTTGAATGCCGGGGAGCTGTTTTTT.

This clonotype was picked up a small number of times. The CDR3, as DNA: TGTGCCACTCGGGGCACTATGAACACTGAAGCTTTCTTT. Its protein is CATRGTMNTEAFF. The J gene is TRBJ1-1, the V gene TRBV15; D might be TRBD1 (5 bases). Germline assignment: CDR1 LNHNV and CDR2 YYDKDF (reference sequence). Deletions cut 9 bases from V and 0 bases from J, with 11 bases between. The CDR3 is 13 residues long.

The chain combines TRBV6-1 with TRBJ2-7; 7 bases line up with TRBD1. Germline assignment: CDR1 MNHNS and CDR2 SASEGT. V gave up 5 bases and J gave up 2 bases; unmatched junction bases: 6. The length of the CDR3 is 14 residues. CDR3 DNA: TGTGCCAGCAGTTTAGCCGGACAGGCCTACGAGCAGTACTTC. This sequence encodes CASSLAGQAYEQYF.

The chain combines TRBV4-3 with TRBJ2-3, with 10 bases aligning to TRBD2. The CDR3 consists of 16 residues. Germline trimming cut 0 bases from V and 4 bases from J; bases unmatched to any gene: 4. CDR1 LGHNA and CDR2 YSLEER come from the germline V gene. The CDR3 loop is CASSQDFSGGSDTQYF. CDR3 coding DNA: TGCGCCAGCAGCCAAGATTTTAGCGGGGGGTCAGATACGCAGTATTTT.

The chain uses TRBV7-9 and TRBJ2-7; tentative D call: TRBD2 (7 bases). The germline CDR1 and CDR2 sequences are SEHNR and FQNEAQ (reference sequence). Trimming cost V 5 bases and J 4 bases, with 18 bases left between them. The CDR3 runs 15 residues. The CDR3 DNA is TGTGCCAGCAGCCCGCAAAGCGGGACACCTTACGAGCAGTACGTC. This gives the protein CASSPQSGTPYEQYV.

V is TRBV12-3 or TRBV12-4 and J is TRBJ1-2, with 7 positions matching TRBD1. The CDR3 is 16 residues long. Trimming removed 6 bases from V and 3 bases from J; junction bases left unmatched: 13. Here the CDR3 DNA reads TGTGCCAGCAGGGGACAGATCGGACCAGGGGACTATGGCTACACCTTC. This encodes CASRGQIGPGDYGYTF.

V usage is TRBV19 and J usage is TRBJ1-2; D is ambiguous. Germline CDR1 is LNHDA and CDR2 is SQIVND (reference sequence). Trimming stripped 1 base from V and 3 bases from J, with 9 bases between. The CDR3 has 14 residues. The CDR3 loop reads CASSIAGTYYGYTF. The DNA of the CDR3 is TGTGCCAGTAGTATAGCAGGTACTTACTATGGCTACACCTTC.

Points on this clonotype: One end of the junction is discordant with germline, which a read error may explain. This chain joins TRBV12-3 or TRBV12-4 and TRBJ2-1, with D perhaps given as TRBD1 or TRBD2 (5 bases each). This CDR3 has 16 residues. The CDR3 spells CASCPGRGESFNEQFF. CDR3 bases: TGTGCCAGCTGTCCCGGACGGGGCGAGTCCTTCAATGAGCAGTTCTTC.

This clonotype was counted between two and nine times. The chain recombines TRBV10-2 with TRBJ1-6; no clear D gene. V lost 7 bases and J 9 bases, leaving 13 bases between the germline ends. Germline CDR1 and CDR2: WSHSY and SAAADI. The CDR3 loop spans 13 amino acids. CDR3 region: CASIDPGLSPLHF. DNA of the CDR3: TGCGCCAGCATTGACCCAGGCCTTTCACCCCTCCACTTT.

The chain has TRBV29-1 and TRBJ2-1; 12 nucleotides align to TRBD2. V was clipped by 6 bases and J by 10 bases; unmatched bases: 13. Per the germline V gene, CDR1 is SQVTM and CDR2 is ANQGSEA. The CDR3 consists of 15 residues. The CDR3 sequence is CSVGGWLAGGHEQFF. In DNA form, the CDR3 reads TGCAGCGTCGGAGGATGGCTAGCGGGGGGGCACGAGCAGTTCTTC.

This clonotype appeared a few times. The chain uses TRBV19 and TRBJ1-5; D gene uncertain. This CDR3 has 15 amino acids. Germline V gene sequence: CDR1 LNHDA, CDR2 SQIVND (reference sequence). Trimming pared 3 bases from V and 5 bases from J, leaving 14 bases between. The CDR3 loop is CASSMDGVGDQPQHF. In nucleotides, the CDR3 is TGTGCCAGTAGTATGGACGGTGTCGGTGATCAGCCCCAGCATTTT.

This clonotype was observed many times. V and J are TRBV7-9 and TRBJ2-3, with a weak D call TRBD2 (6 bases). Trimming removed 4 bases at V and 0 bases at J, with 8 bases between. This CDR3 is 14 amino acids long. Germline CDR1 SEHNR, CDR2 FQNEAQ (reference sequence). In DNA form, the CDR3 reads TGTGCCAGCAGCTGGAGCGGGAGCACAGATACGCAGTATTTT. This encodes CASSWSGSTDTQYF.